Listed below are T cell receptor beta chains from one sample, sequenced in a study of blood T cell repertoires in COVID-19. Clones were read by immunoSEQ multiplex PCR, and TCRdb kept only the in-frame ones, dropping some. The sample lists about 51,000 clones; 75% to 90% were seen once. The sample was peripheral blood. The receptors derive from a man in his sixties with acute or convalescent COVID-19. Both conserved end residues are part of each CDR3. D genes are given only for firm matches. Clone size appears in some rows only: once, few, many, or a class for an expanded clone.

TRBD2 | NA | TRBJ2-5 | TRBV4-2 | CASSQDRTSWETQYF | TGTGCCAGCAGCCAAGACCGGACTAGTTGGGAGACCCAGTACTTC
TRBD2 | NA | TRBJ2-3 | TRBV9 | CASSSGLAGRTDTQYF | TGTGCCAGCAGCTCGGGACTAGCGGGACGCACAGATACGCAGTATTTT
NA | once | TRBJ1-2 | TRBV24-1 | CATTPLGTMRDYGYTF | TGTGCCACCACCCCCCTCGGGACAATGCGCGACTATGGCTACACCTTC
NA | NA | TRBJ1-1 | TRBV2 | CASSHRVYATEAFF | TGTGCCAGCAGTCACAGGGTCTACGCCACTGAAGCTTTCTTT
NA | NA | TRBJ1-3 | TRBV19 | CASSQDLFTGRRGNTIYF | TGTGCCAGTAGTCAAGATCTATTTACAGGGCGCAGGGGAAACACCATATATTTT
NA | NA | TRBJ2-2 | TRBV21-1 | CASSKKEDNLQTANTGELFF | TGTGCCAGCAGCAAAAAAGAAGACAACCTCCAGACAGCGAACACCGGGGAGCTGTTTTTT
NA | NA | TRBJ2-3 | TRBV4-2 | CASSLEGGTTSRRLDTQYF | TGTGCCAGCAGCCTAGAGGGGGGTACGACTAGCAGACGCTTAGATACGCAGTATTTT
TRBD1 | NA | TRBJ1-2 | TRBV5-6 | CASSLWTGLNYGYTF | TGTGCCAGCAGCTTGTGGACAGGGCTTAACTATGGCTACACCTTC
NA | NA | TRBJ1-1 | TRBV5-8 | CASSYDTNTEAFF | TGTGCCAGCAGCTACGACACTAACACTGAAGCTTTCTTT
NA | NA | TRBJ1-2 | TRBV5-4 | CASSLEAGFNYGYTF | TGTGCCAGCAGCTTGGAGGCAGGATTTAACTATGGCTACACCTTC
NA | NA | TRBJ1-6 | TRBV2 | CASSDRARSSYNSPLHF | TGTGCCAGCAGTGACAGGGCTCGAAGCTCCTATAATTCACCCCTCCACTTT
NA | NA | TRBJ1-4 | TRBV5-1 | CASSQGLDTSNEKLFF | TGCGCCAGCAGCCAGGGGCTGGACACGTCTAATGAAAAACTGTTTTTT
NA | NA | TRBJ1-2 | TRBV29-1 | CSVLPSGGNNYGYTF | TGCAGCGTCCTCCCTTCTGGCGGGAATAACTATGGCTACACCTTC
NA | few | TRBJ2-3 | TRBV5-1 | CASSLGTISGSTDTQYF | TGCGCCAGCAGCTTGGGGACTATAAGCGGGAGCACAGATACGCAGTATTTT
TRBD1 | NA | TRBJ2-7 | TRBV10-2 | CASSPGQTYEQYF | TGCGCCAGCTCCCCGGGACAGACCTACGAGCAGTACTTC
TRBD1 | NA | TRBJ2-3 | TRBV5-4 | CASSFAAGTGTDTQYF | TGTGCCAGCAGCTTCGCAGCCGGGACAGGCACAGATACGCAGTATTTT
NA | NA | TRBJ1-4 | TRBV5-1 | CASSQGQILNEKLFF | TGCGCCAGCAGCCAAGGACAGATTCTTAATGAAAAACTGTTTTTT
TRBD1 | once | TRBJ2-7 | TRBV4-1 | CASSQSGTGAVEQYF | TGCGCCAGCAGCCAATCCGGGACAGGGGCCGTCGAGCAGTACTTC
NA | NA | TRBJ1-1 | TRBV6-6 | CASSYNRMNTEAFF | TGTGCCAGCAGTTATAACAGGATGAACACTGAAGCTTTCTTT
NA | once | TRBJ2-5 | TRBV7-2 | CASSLNGLQETQYF | TGTGCCAGCAGCTTAAATGGCTTACAAGAGACCCAGTACTTC
TRBD1 | NA | TRBJ1-1 | TRBV5-4 | CASSLGGRGVMNTEAFF | TGTGCCAGCAGCTTGGGCGGCAGGGGGGTTATGAACACTGAAGCTTTCTTT
NA | NA | TRBJ1-5 | TRBV6-1 | CASSEFGSEPQHF | TGTGCCAGCAGTGAATTCGGGTCCGAGCCCCAGCATTTT
TRBD2 | NA | TRBJ2-2 | TRBV6-5 | CASSGTSLTGELFF | TGTGCCAGTTCCGGGACTAGCCTCACCGGGGAGCTGTTTTTT
NA | once | TRBJ1-1 | TRBV28 | CAIKVNRATEAFF | TGTGCCATAAAGGTGAACAGGGCCACTGAAGCTTTCTTT
NA | NA | TRBJ1-5 | TRBV5-6 | CASSLALASNQPQHF | TGTGCCAGCAGCTTGGCCTTAGCCTCAAATCAGCCCCAGCATTTT
TRBD2 | NA | TRBJ2-7 | TRBV19 | CATTPGGKTYEQYF | TGTGCCACCACCCCGGGGGGGAAAACCTACGAGCAGTACTTC
NA | NA | TRBJ2-7 | TRBV5-4 | CASSPTFRTGNYEQYF | TGTGCCAGCAGCCCTACATTCCGAACAGGGAACTACGAGCAGTACTTC
NA | few | TRBJ2-6 | TRBV2 | CASSESTRSGANVLTF | TGTGCCAGCAGTGAAAGCACCCGGTCTGGGGCCAACGTCCTGACTTTC
TRBD1 | NA | TRBJ2-2 | TRBV9 | CASSPTGDTGELFF | TGTGCCAGCAGCCCGACAGGGGACACCGGGGAGCTGTTTTTT
NA | NA | TRBJ2-7 | TRBV27 | CASSRYLGTYEQYF | TGTGCCAGCAGTCGTTACCTCGGGACCTACGAGCAGTACTTC
NA | NA | TRBJ1-5 | TRBV6-6 | CASRLNRANQPQHF | TGTGCCAGCAGATTAAACAGGGCCAATCAGCCCCAGCATTTT
NA | NA | TRBJ1-1 | TRBV11-3 | CASSFTATGSVFF | TGTGCCAGCAGCTTTACGGCCACAGGGTCGGTTTTCTTT
NA | few | TRBJ2-2 | TRBV4-1 | CASSPGVAGELFF | TGCGCCAGCAGCCCCGGGGTGGCCGGGGAGCTGTTTTTT
TRBD2 | NA | TRBJ2-1 | TRBV11-3 | CASSLLAGGPRPYNEQFF | TGTGCCAGCAGCTTACTAGCGGGGGGGCCTAGACCCTACAATGAGCAGTTCTTC
NA | NA | TRBJ2-7 | TRBV11-3 | CASSLGPHYEQYF | TGTGCCAGCAGCTTAGGTCCCCACTACGAGCAGTACTTC
TRBD2 | NA | TRBJ2-7 | TRBV3-1/TRBV3-2 | CASSPRTSGSREQYF | TGTGCCAGCAGCCCCCGGACTAGCGGGAGTCGAGAGCAGTACTTC
NA | NA | TRBJ2-1 | TRBV2 | CASSGEYNEQFF | TGTGCCAGCAGTGGGGAGTACAATGAGCAGTTCTTC
NA | NA | TRBJ2-3 | TRBV13 | CASSPLRLDQTTQYF | TGTGCCAGCAGCCCCCTTAGACTAGATCAGACCACGCAGTATTTT
NA | NA | TRBJ2-5 | TRBV5-4 | CASSLRKGEFSETQYF | TGTGCCAGCAGCTTGAGAAAGGGGGAGTTTTCGGAGACCCAGTACTTC
NA | NA | TRBJ2-3 | TRBV5-6 | CASSYGSGSTDTQYF | TGTGCCAGCAGCTACGGATCGGGGAGCACAGATACGCAGTATTTT
NA | NA | TRBJ2-2 | TRBV7-9 | CASSLGQNTGELFF | TGTGCCAGCAGCTTAGGGCAGAACACCGGGGAGCTGTTTTTT
NA | NA | TRBJ1-2 | TRBV11-2 | CASSNVSKRHYGYTF | TGTGCCAGCAGCAACGTCTCAAAGAGGCACTATGGCTACACCTTC
NA | few | TRBJ2-1 | TRBV5-4 | CASSPTRGEQFF | TGTGCCAGCAGCCCAACCCGGGGTGAGCAGTTCTTC
TRBD2 | NA | TRBJ2-1 | TRBV5-6 | CASSFRHGLARISYNEQFF | TGTGCCAGCAGCTTCCGCCATGGACTAGCGAGAATATCCTACAATGAGCAGTTCTTC
NA | NA | TRBJ1-5 | TRBV6-1 | CASSERSDRANQPQHF | TGTGCCAGCAGTGAACGGTCCGACAGAGCCAATCAGCCCCAGCATTTT
TRBD1 | NA | TRBJ1-5 | TRBV5-6 | CASSLRGEPQPQHF | TGTGCCAGCAGCCTCAGGGGGGAGCCTCAGCCCCAGCATTTT
NA | NA | TRBJ2-2 | TRBV5-4 | CASSSRGSNTGELFF | TGTGCCAGCAGCAGCAGGGGATCAAACACCGGGGAGCTGTTTTTT
NA | NA | TRBJ2-2 | TRBV28 | CASRGLITGETGELFF | TGTGCCAGCAGGGGACTGATAACAGGGGAGACCGGGGAGCTGTTTTTT
TRBD2 | NA | TRBJ2-1 | TRBV5-4 | CASSLVAGGPLDEQFF | TGTGCCAGCAGCTTGGTTGCGGGGGGGCCGTTGGATGAGCAGTTCTTC
NA | NA | TRBJ1-5 | TRBV27 | CASSLSPGADQPQHF | TGTGCCAGCAGTTTAAGTCCAGGGGCCGACCAGCCCCAGCATTTT
NA | NA | TRBJ2-3 | TRBV11-2 | CASSRGRITDTQYF | TGTGCCAGCAGCCGCGGAAGAATCACAGATACGCAGTATTTT
TRBD2 | NA | TRBJ2-1 | TRBV28 | CASSLLTGLAGSNEQFF | TGTGCCAGCAGTTTATTGACTGGGCTAGCGGGGAGCAATGAGCAGTTCTTC
NA | NA | TRBJ1-2 | TRBV2 | CASREGGSRYGYTF | TGTGCCAGCAGGGAGGGTGGCAGCCGCTATGGCTACACCTTC
NA | NA | TRBJ1-1 | TRBV5-1 | CASSLGSLMNTEAFF | TGCGCCAGCAGCTTGGGGAGCCTTATGAACACTGAAGCTTTCTTT